The source of this T cell receptor (beta chain) is a study of CD8 T cells in Susac syndrome. This clonotype occurred once. Random-hexamer reverse transcription was applied to roughly 0.5 to 1 ug RNA. The method of amplification for TCR beta CDR3 was immunoSEQ multiplex PCR, covering 54 Vbeta and 13 Jbeta. TCRdb fed the immunoSEQ multiplex PCR reads into MiXCR, producing one record per CDR3 protein. Found here are 95,000 to 150,000 distinct CDR3 sequences, roughly 94% of them singletons; the top ten hold less than 0.3%. V was trimmed by 2 bases and J by 5 bases, leaving 3 bases between them. The CDR3 consists of 11 residues. Germline lookup yields CDR1 GTSNPN and CDR2 SVGIG (reference sequence).

The rearrangement links TRBV30 to TRBJ2-2; D call uncertain. The receptor's source is a human donor with Susac syndrome. Sequenced input: CD8+ T cells from PBMCs. CDR3 protein: CAWSYTGELFF. Written as DNA, the CDR3 is TGTGCCTGGAGTTATACCGGGGAGCTGTTTTTT.